This note documents a single T cell receptor beta chain sequence. Looked up from germline, CDR1 is LNHDA and CDR2 is SQIVND (reference sequence). The V end lost 4 bases, the J end lost 1 base, and 7 bases lay between the germline ends. This CDR3 has 13 amino acids. This entry comes from a study of OX40 agonist ivuxolimab in advanced cancers. Assay used: immunoSEQ multiplex PCR; TCRdb lists only in-frame clones, some missing. The profile shows under 85,000 clones, 90% of them singletons. Sequencing was performed on CD4+ or CD8+ T cells sorted from blood, taken in a trial of the OX40 agonist ivuxolimab. This clonotype was obtained from an adult with an advanced solid tumor such as melanoma, head and neck, liver or kidney cancer. The rearrangement joins TRBV19 to TRBJ2-5; D is undetermined. CDR3 nucleotide sequence: TGTGCCAGTAGTAGACCCCCCCAAGAGACCCAGTACTTC. Residues: CASSRPPQETQYF.